The 18 T cell receptor beta chains given below trace back to one sample, sequenced in a study of cytomegalovirus exposure and HLA in healthy donors. Only in-frame clones appear in the TCRdb table, and some are missing; sequencing was by immunoSEQ multiplex PCR. This sample yields fewer than 200,000 clones, of which 85% to 90% are seen a single time; around a tenth belongs to the top ten. The sample consisted of PBMCs. The receptors were gathered from a woman aged 18-35 years in good health and CMV-seropositive.

This clone has just a few counts. The chain couples TRBV28 to TRBJ2-5, with 12 bases aligning to TRBD2. J lost 9 bases, V lost 4 bases, and 12 bases had no gene match. CDR3 size: 16 residues. CDR1 and CDR2 from the germline V gene are MDHEN and SYDVKM. The CDR3 DNA reads TGTGCCAGCAGTTCGACCCAGACTAGCGGGAGTAGGGCCCAGTACTTC. Translated, it gives CASSSTQTSGSRAQYF.

V usage is TRBV2 and J usage is TRBJ2-5; the D gene is possibly TRBD1 (5 bases). The germline V gene has CDR1 SNHLY and CDR2 FYNNEI. V was pared by 6 bases and J by 2 bases, with 10 bases between. The CDR3 runs 13 residues. In DNA form, the CDR3 reads TGTGCCAGCAGAGTCAGGGTTCAAGAGACCCAGTACTTC. Its protein is CASRVRVQETQYF.

CDR3 sequence reads: CASTQDMNTEAFF. In DNA, the CDR3 is TGTGCCAGCACCCAGGACATGAACACTGAAGCTTTCTTT. V is TRBV6-1 and J is TRBJ1-1; possible D gene TRBD1, 5 bases. V was shortened by 7 bases and J by 0 bases, with 9 bases between the two germline ends. Germline CDR1 is MNHNS and CDR2 is SASEGT. The CDR3 is 13 amino acids.

The V call is TRBV15, the J call TRBJ2-5; D call uncertain. CDR1 and CDR2 from the germline V gene are LNHNV and YYDKDF (reference sequence). Trimming shortened V by 4 bases and J by 6 bases, and 6 bases separated the two germline ends. CDR3 length: 11 residues. The CDR3 is CATSTYQTQYF. The CDR3 DNA sequence: TGTGCCACCAGCACCTACCAGACCCAGTACTTC.

The chain couples TRBV4-1 to TRBJ2-1; 10 bases are a match to TRBD1. With V trimmed by 4 bases and J by 9 bases, 18 bases remained unmatched. The CDR3 length is 18 residues. In germline, CDR1 is MGHRA, CDR2 YSYEKL. The CDR3: CASSPRTGGTDVRTEQFF. The DNA of the CDR3 is TGCGCCAGCAGCCCTCGGACAGGGGGTACGGATGTGCGCACTGAGCAGTTCTTC.

The gene calls are TRBV27 and TRBJ2-3, with D possibly TRBD1 on 6 matching bases. CDR1 is MNHEY, CDR2 SMNVEV, per germline (reference sequence). The CDR3 sequence is 12 residues long. Trimming stripped 6 bases from V and 5 bases from J, with 9 bases between. CDR3 residues: CASSLQGDTQYF. The CDR3, as DNA: TGTGCCAGCAGCCTACAGGGAGATACGCAGTATTTT.

The rearrangement uses TRBV30 and TRBJ2-2; possible D gene TRBD2, 6 bases. The CDR3 length is 15 residues. Germline CDR1 reads GTSNPN; CDR2 reads SVGIG (reference sequence). Trimming shortened V by 0 bases and J by 3 bases, and 11 bases separated the two germline ends. CDR3 protein: CAWSVPVADTGELFF. The DNA for the CDR3 is TGTGCCTGGAGTGTACCCGTAGCGGACACCGGGGAGCTGTTTTTT.

The gene calls are TRBV6-6 and TRBJ2-1; TRBD2 matches 7 bases. CDR1 and CDR2 (germline): MNHNY, SVGAGI (reference sequence). This CDR3 contains 15 residues. The J segment lost 9 bases and the V segment lost 2 bases, leaving 10 bases of the junction unmatched. The CDR3 DNA reads TGTGCCAGCAGTTACACCGGACTAGGAGATGCTGAGCAGTTCTTC. Translation gives CASSYTGLGDAEQFF.

The chain uses TRBV4-2 and TRBJ2-5; the match to TRBD2 covers 7 bases. The V gene end was trimmed by 0 bases and the J gene end by 5 bases; junction bases not matched to a gene: 6. This CDR3 contains 15 residues. Germline lookup yields CDR1 LGHNA and CDR2 YNFKEQ. The DNA of the CDR3 is TGTGCCAGCAGCCAAGATAACGGGAGGACGGAGACCCAGTACTTC. Translation: CASSQDNGRTETQYF.

This chain links TRBV5-1 with TRBJ2-3; 8 bases fit TRBD1. CDR3 size: 14 residues. V lost 3 bases to trimming and J lost 3 bases; unmatched junction nucleotides: 3. Germline CDR1 is SGHRS and CDR2 is YFSETQ. For the CDR3, the DNA is TGCGCCAGCAGCTACGGACAGGGTACAGATACGCAGTATTTT. Protein: CASSYGQGTDTQYF.

V gene TRBV18 combines with J gene TRBJ2-1; 8 bases agree with TRBD2. The CDR3 loop spans 17 amino acids. Losses at the gene ends were 11 bases for V and 0 bases for J; bases not matched to a gene: 15. CDR1 is KGHSH, CDR2 LQKENI, per germline. Here the CDR3 reads CAARSSGKRSSYNEQFF. CDR3 in DNA: TGTGCCGCTCGGAGTAGCGGGAAGCGTAGCTCCTACAATGAGCAGTTCTTC.

This chain joins TRBV11-3 and TRBJ1-1, with D possibly TRBD1 on 6 matching bases. This CDR3 is built from 13 residues. Trimming took off 3 bases at V and 7 bases at J, with 12 bases between the two ends. Germline values: CDR1 SGHNT, CDR2 YENEEA. The CDR3 sequence is CASSLDRTVEAFF. CDR3 sequence (DNA): TGTGCCAGCAGCTTGGACCGGACAGTTGAAGCTTTCTTT.

The genes are TRBV7-2 and TRBJ1-5; perhaps TRBD1 as D (5 bases). The CDR3 length is 13 residues. Germline V gene sequence: CDR1 SGHTA, CDR2 FQGNSA. Trimming left V 5 bases short and J 5 bases short, with 10 bases between. Here the CDR3 reads CASSARGDQPQHF. Here the CDR3 DNA reads TGTGCCAGCAGCGCACGGGGGGATCAGCCCCAGCATTTT.

The chain recombines TRBV7-2 with TRBJ2-1; 10 positions agree with TRBD2. The CDR3 consists of 15 residues. With 2 bases clipped from V and 6 bases from J, the junction kept 4 bases outside the gene matches. In germline, CDR1 is SGHTA, CDR2 FQGNSA. The CDR3 DNA follows: TGTGCCAGCAGCTTATCTAGCGGGAGTTTCAATGAGCAGTTCTTC. As protein: CASSLSSGSFNEQFF.

CDR3: CASSYSVTRGTGELFF. CDR3 coding DNA: TGTGCCAGCAGTTACTCAGTCACCCGCGGAACCGGGGAGCTGTTTTTT. The rearrangement joins TRBV6-5 to TRBJ2-2; D is uncertain. V was shortened by 0 bases and J by 5 bases, with 13 bases between the two germline ends. The CDR3 totals 16 residues. Germline lookup yields CDR1 MNHEY and CDR2 SVGAGI.

The chain recombines TRBV12-5 with TRBJ2-1; maybe TRBD2 (6 bases). Germline V gene sequence: CDR1 LGHNT, CDR2 FRNRAP. V dropped 6 bases and J dropped 3 bases, with 18 bases sitting between them. The CDR3 is made up of 16 amino acids. For the CDR3, the DNA is TGTGCTAGTGGCCAGGGACTTCTAAGGCTCTACAATGAGCAGTTCTTC. Protein product: CASGQGLLRLYNEQFF.

This chain uses TRBV14 with TRBJ2-1, with 7 bases fitting TRBD2. V lost 0 bases and J lost 5; bases outside the gene matches: 13. CDR1 is SGHDN, CDR2 FVKESK, per germline. The CDR3 totals 18 residues. The CDR3 loop reads CASSQDLAVYTGDNEQFF. Written as DNA, the CDR3 is TGTGCCAGCAGCCAAGACCTAGCGGTCTACACCGGGGACAATGAGCAGTTCTTC.

The chain is built from TRBV27 and TRBJ2-7, with D unresolved. Deletions cut 3 bases from V and 7 bases from J, with 16 bases between. Looked up from germline, CDR1 is MNHEY and CDR2 is SMNVEV (reference sequence). This CDR3 is 14 amino acids long. The CDR3 is CASSFQASHREQYF. The CDR3 DNA sequence: TGTGCCAGCAGTTTTCAGGCCTCCCATAGAGAGCAGTACTTC.